The 19 T cell receptor beta chains given below trace back to one sample, sequenced in a study of blood T cell repertoires in COVID-19. Here immunoSEQ multiplex PCR was the method, and the copy in TCRdb shows in-frame clones only, minus some. This table has 150,000 to 180,000 clones, 84% appearing once. The sample consisted of peripheral blood. The receptors derive from a woman between 45 and 60 years old with acute or convalescent COVID-19.

The rearrangement links TRBV28 to TRBJ2-3, with D tentatively TRBD2 (6 bases). Per germline, CDR1 MDHEN and CDR2 SYDVKM. The CDR3 covers 16 residues. Trimming took 4 bases from V and 0 from J, leaving 14 bases between them. This CDR3 reads CASSWGEVSSTDTQYF. The CDR3 nucleotides are TGTGCCAGCAGTTGGGGGGAAGTCAGTAGCACAGATACGCAGTATTTT.

The CDR3 region is CASSQDPTGGEYF. The CDR3 nucleotides are TGTGCCAGCAGCCAAGATCCCACAGGTGGGGAGTACTTC. The chain combines TRBV4-2 with TRBJ2-7; D is possibly TRBD1 (5 bases). The germline V gene has CDR1 LGHNA and CDR2 YNFKEQ. The V end was cut by 0 bases, the J end by 11 bases, with 14 bases between. The CDR3 length is 13 residues.

The V gene is TRBV9, the J gene TRBJ2-5, with 16 bases fitting TRBD2. Germline V CDR1 and CDR2: SGDLS, YYNGEE. V shed 3 bases and J 3 bases; nucleotides not matched to a gene: 5. The CDR3 runs 17 residues. CDR3 in amino acids: CASSEGLAGGREETQYF. The CDR3, as DNA: TGTGCCAGCAGCGAGGGACTAGCGGGAGGGCGAGAAGAGACCCAGTACTTC. Drawing the rest from reference TRBV9 and TRBJ2-5, the complete variable domain is DSGVTQTPKHLITATGQRVTLRCSPRSGDLSVYWYQQSLDQGLQFLIQYYNGEERAKGNILERFSAQQFPDLHSELNLSSLELGDSALYFCASSEGLAGGREETQYFGPGTRLLVL.

The J gene is TRBJ1-4, the V gene TRBV7-9; 11 bases match TRBD1. The CDR3 has 19 amino acids. Germline CDR1 SEHNR, CDR2 FQNEAQ (reference sequence). J gave up 10 bases and V 5 bases, and 21 bases lay outside the gene matches. The CDR3 protein is CASSRDRDRGIPTSRKLFF. The CDR3 region has the DNA TGTGCCAGCAGCCGAGACCGGGACAGGGGGATACCGACCTCGAGAAAACTGTTTTTT. Together with reference TRBV7-9 and TRBJ1-4, the CDR3 gives the full variable domain: DTGVSQNPRHKITKRGQNVTFRCDPISEHNRLYWYRQTLGQGPEFLTYFQNEAQLEKSRLLSDRFSAERPKGSFSTLEIQRTEQGDSAMYLCASSRDRDRGIPTSRKLFFGSGTQLSVL.

This clone was picked up a small number of times. The chain has TRBV6-6 and TRBJ2-2; D possibly corresponds to TRBD1 (6 bases). V shed 6 bases and J shed 1 base, with 9 bases lying between them. CDR1 is MNHNY, CDR2 SVGAGI, per germline (reference sequence). This CDR3 is 14 amino acids long. The CDR3 DNA is TGTGCCAGCAGCCCCAGGGGGAACACCGGGGAGCTGTTTTTT. It is translated as CASSPRGNTGELFF.

The CDR3 protein is CASSEHRSGGYTF. As DNA, the CDR3 is TGTGCCAGCAGTGAACACCGCTCAGGGGGCTACACCTTC. The chain combines TRBV6-1 with TRBJ1-2; perhaps TRBD1 as D (5 bases). CDR3 length equals 13 residues. V dropped 2 bases and J dropped 8 bases, with 12 bases sitting between them. The germline V gene has CDR1 MNHNS and CDR2 SASEGT.

This clone came up once. The gene calls are TRBV19 and TRBJ2-5, with 14 bases matching TRBD2. After removal of 5 bases from V and 7 bases from J, the junction contained 9 bases not matched to a gene. CDR3 length: 16 amino acids. Germline V gives CDR1 LNHDA, CDR2 SQIVND (reference sequence). The CDR3 here is CASSSGTSGGQGTQYF. In DNA form, the CDR3 reads TGTGCCAGTAGTTCCGGGACTAGCGGGGGACAGGGGACCCAGTACTTC.

The chain combines TRBV7-2 with TRBJ2-5, with D tentatively TRBD2 (5 bases). The V gene lost 5 bases and the J gene lost 4 bases, with 17 bases spanning the gap. The CDR3 consists of 15 residues. Germline V gene sequence: CDR1 SGHTA, CDR2 FQGNSA. The CDR3 DNA sequence: TGTGCCAGCAGCCGTAGCCCCGGGGTTGGAGAGACCCAGTACTTC. It yields the protein CASSRSPGVGETQYF.

The J gene is TRBJ2-1, the V gene TRBV6-6; TRBD1 matches 9 bases. This CDR3 region has 16 residues. V shed 2 bases and J 6 bases; nucleotides not matched to a gene: 8. Germline V gene lookup returns CDR1 MNHNY and CDR2 SVGAGI (reference sequence). The CDR3 DNA sequence: TGTGCCAGCAGTTACACAACCGGGACAGGGCCCAATGAGCAGTTCTTC. Protein: CASSYTTGTGPNEQFF.

This chain links TRBV30 with TRBJ1-6; possible D gene TRBD1, 5 bases. The CDR3 has 14 residues. Germline V gene data show CDR1 as GTSNPN and CDR2 as SVGIG (reference sequence). The germline V and J ends were trimmed by 3 bases and 7 bases, with 13 bases remaining between them. The CDR3: CAWSGGAINSPLHF. The CDR3 DNA sequence: TGTGCCTGGAGCGGTGGGGCGATCAATTCACCCCTCCACTTT.

The CDR3 loop is CASSQVWTGDQPQHF. CDR3 coding DNA: TGCGCCAGCAGCCAAGTATGGACAGGCGATCAGCCCCAGCATTTT. This chain joins TRBV4-3 and TRBJ1-5, with 7 bases that match TRBD1. V trimming: 1 base; J trimming: 5 bases; junction bases outside the gene matches: 5. The CDR3 extends over 15 amino acids. Germline V gives CDR1 LGHNA, CDR2 YSLEER.

The rearrangement links TRBV6-5 to TRBJ1-5, with 8 bases lining up with TRBD1. This CDR3 has 15 amino acids. V shed 6 bases, J shed 3 bases, and the junction held 7 bases outside the gene matches. The germline V gene has CDR1 MNHEY and CDR2 SVGAGI. CDR3 DNA: TGTGCCAGCAGCCGACAGGGGTTGGACAATCAGCCCCAGCATTTT. Translated: CASSRQGLDNQPQHF.

The chain uses TRBV7-3 and TRBJ1-1, with D perhaps matching TRBD1 (6 bases). Germline V CDR1 and CDR2: SGHTA, FQGTGA. Between the trimmed V and J ends, which lost 4 bases and 3 bases, there was a span of 12 bases. The length of the CDR3 is 14 residues. In DNA form, the CDR3 reads TGTGCCAGCAGCTCCTCGGACAGACACACTGAAGCTTTCTTT. It specifies CASSSSDRHTEAFF.

The V call is TRBV7-3, the J call TRBJ2-1; TRBD2 agrees at 11 bases. The CDR3 length is 15 residues. V shed 2 bases and J 10 bases; nucleotides not matched to a gene: 7. CDR1 is SGHTA and CDR2 is FQGTGA in the germline V gene. The CDR3 DNA sequence: TGTGCCAGCAGCTTACTCCTAGCGGGAGGAGGGGAGCAGTTCTTC. Protein product: CASSLLLAGGGEQFF.

CDR3 nucleotides: TGCGCCAGCAGCGTGGGACAGGGGCTCAGCTATGGCTACACCTTC. It specifies CASSVGQGLSYGYTF. This chain links TRBV5-1 with TRBJ1-2, with 10 positions matching TRBD1. The V and J ends lost 4 bases and 4 bases, in that order; junction bases with no gene match: 7. The V gene's germline CDR1 is SGHRS and CDR2 YFSETQ. The CDR3 runs 15 residues.

V gene TRBV18 combines with J gene TRBJ1-2, with 7 bases that match TRBD1. The J segment lost 8 bases and the V segment lost 5 bases, leaving 11 bases of the junction unmatched. This CDR3 contains 14 residues. Looked up from germline, CDR1 is KGHSH and CDR2 is LQKENI. The CDR3, as DNA: TGTGCCAGCTCATTGACAGGGTCCTCTGGAGGCTACACCTTC. Translation: CASSLTGSSGGYTF.

For the CDR3, the DNA is TGTGCCAGCATCGAGCCCGGGGCCTCCGGGGGTGAGCAGTTCTTC. Encoded protein: CASIEPGASGGEQFF. The gene calls are TRBV7-8 and TRBJ2-1; D perhaps matches TRBD2 (6 bases). The V end lost 7 bases, the J end lost 9 bases, and 22 bases lay between the germline ends. The CDR3 spans 15 residues. Germline V gene data show CDR1 as SGHVS and CDR2 as FQNEAQ.

This chain joins TRBV4-2 and TRBJ2-5; TRBD2 aligns across 10 bases. Trimming took 4 bases from V and 5 from J; bases not matched to a gene: 4. The CDR3 runs 14 residues. The germline V gene has CDR1 LGHNA and CDR2 YNFKEQ. For the CDR3, the DNA is TGTGCCAGCAGCCCTGAGACTAGCGGGGAGACCCAGTACTTC. Encoded protein: CASSPETSGETQYF.

This clone has only a few counts. The V gene is TRBV29-1, the J gene TRBJ1-2; the D gene is possibly TRBD1 (6 bases). The V end was cut by 6 bases, the J end by 2 bases, with 16 bases between. This CDR3 contains 14 residues. Germline lookup yields CDR1 SQVTM and CDR2 ANQGSEA. This chain's CDR3 is CSVGNRDTNYGYTF. CDR3 sequence (DNA): TGCAGCGTAGGTAACAGGGATACAAACTATGGCTACACCTTC.